One and the same sample provided the 32 T cell receptor beta chains below, sequenced in a study of blood T cells in healthy people across ages. A sample-barcoded 5' primer and a J-beta primer mix were used in a second PCR of roughly 7 to 11 cycles. Via MiXCR, TCRdb re-called the 5' RACE reads, giving one row per CDR3 protein. The sample holds about 1.5 million distinct CDR3 sequences; approximately 39% are singletons and the top ten take roughly 3.7%. Sequenced material: blood. The receptors come from a woman aged 18-30 years in good health.

The sample holds a few counts of this clonotype. The chain combines TRBV6-5 with TRBJ1-6; TRBD1 might be the D (5 bases). The CDR3 sequence is 13 residues long. The V end was cut by 7 bases, the J end by 6 bases, with 10 bases between. Germline lookup yields CDR1 MNHEY and CDR2 SVGAGI. The CDR3 loop is CASKQAANSPLHF. The CDR3 DNA reads TGTGCCAGCAAACAGGCCGCTAATTCACCCCTCCACTTT.

This chain joins TRBV25-1 and TRBJ2-5, with 8 bases lining up with TRBD1. The CDR3 totals 15 residues. V shed 6 bases and J 4 bases; nucleotides not matched to a gene: 10. CDR1 is MGHDK, CDR2 SYGVNS, per germline. CDR3: CASRATGVGLETQYF. The CDR3 DNA is TGTGCCAGCAGAGCGACAGGGGTCGGGTTAGAGACCCAGTACTTC.

V usage is TRBV12-3 or TRBV12-4 and J usage is TRBJ2-7, with D hard to call. Trimming removed 5 bases at V and 5 bases at J, with 13 bases between. The CDR3 sequence is 13 residues long. CDR3 bases: TGTGCCAGCAGTCCCAGTACTCCCGACGAGCAGTACTTC. Its protein product is CASSPSTPDEQYF.

This clonotype was recorded many times. The CDR3 DNA is TGCGCCAGCAGCCCCCAGGGGTGGAACACTGAAGCTTTCTTT. Translated: CASSPQGWNTEAFF. V is TRBV4-3 and J is TRBJ1-1, with D tentatively TRBD1 (6 bases). The CDR3 spans 14 residues. V lost 4 bases and J lost 1, with 10 bases in between. The germline gives CDR1 LGHNA, CDR2 YSLEER.

The chain joins TRBV20-1 to TRBJ1-4; D might be TRBD1 (5 bases). The V end was cut by 2 bases, the J end by 10 bases, with 17 bases between. The germline gives CDR1 DFQATT, CDR2 SNEGSKA (reference sequence). CDR3 length: 14 amino acids. The CDR3 here is CSARQGPLIGKLFF. CDR3 coding DNA: TGCAGTGCTAGACAGGGCCCTCTGATTGGAAAACTGTTTTTT.

At least ten counts were recorded for this clonotype. This chain links TRBV29-1 with TRBJ2-7; 8 bases are a match to TRBD1. J was trimmed by 4 bases and V by 4 bases; bases with no gene match: 3. The germline gives CDR1 SQVTM, CDR2 ANQGSEA. This CDR3 spans 12 amino acids. CDR3 nucleotide sequence: TGCAGCGTTGTCAGGGGGCCTTACGAGCAGTACTTC. Translating gives CSVVRGPYEQYF.

The rearrangement uses TRBV4-3 and TRBJ2-5, with a weak D call TRBD2 (6 bases). Per germline, CDR1 LGHNA and CDR2 YSLEER. The CDR3 is 15 amino acids. V lost 5 bases to trimming and J lost 2 bases, with 15 bases between them. The CDR3 bases are TGCGCCAGCAGCTACAGCCGGGGGATACAAGAGACCCAGTACTTC. Translated, it gives CASSYSRGIQETQYF.

The gene calls are TRBV13 and TRBJ2-5, with 10 bases aligning to TRBD2. This CDR3 spans 16 amino acids. Germline CDR1 and CDR2: PRHDT and FYEKMQ (reference sequence). V trimming: 5 bases; J trimming: 11 bases; junction bases outside the gene matches: 17. The DNA of the CDR3 is TGTGCCAGCAGCCAAGAGGTTAGCGGGAGGTACGATGAGCAGTACTTC. Its protein is CASSQEVSGRYDEQYF.

Details on this clonotype: One end of the junction is discordant with germline, which a read error may explain. The CDR3 DNA reads as TGCGCCAGCAGCCCCAGGGTAGACGAAGAGACCCGGTACTTC. This sequence encodes CASSPRVDEETRYF. V and J are TRBV4-3 and TRBJ2-5; D perhaps matches TRBD1 (5 bases). CDR1 is LGHNA and CDR2 is YSLEER in the germline V gene. The CDR3 sequence is 14 residues long.

This clonotype was counted once. The chain combines TRBV12-5 with TRBJ2-3; 12 positions match TRBD2. The germline V gene has CDR1 LGHNT and CDR2 FRNRAP. With V trimmed by 4 bases and J by 2 bases, 4 bases remained unmatched. The CDR3 is 16 residues long. The CDR3 DNA sequence: TGTGCTAGTGGTTCCGGACTAGCGGGGTTCACAGATACGCAGTATTTT. It specifies CASGSGLAGFTDTQYF.

This clonotype has more than one count but fewer than ten. This chain connects TRBV6-2 or TRBV6-3 to TRBJ2-5, with D maybe TRBD2 (6 bases). In germline, CDR1 is MNHEY, CDR2 SVGEGT. V lost 5 bases and J lost 0, with 10 bases in between. There are 14 residues in the CDR3. The DNA for the CDR3 is TGTGCCAGCAGTCGCGGGACGCACCAAGAGACCCAGTACTTC. It specifies CASSRGTHQETQYF.

On this clonotype itself: At one end, the junction sequence differs from germline, possibly due to a read error. V is TRBV6-6 and J is TRBJ2-1, with unresolved D. The germline V gene has CDR1 MNHNY and CDR2 SVGAGI (reference sequence). This CDR3 is 16 amino acids long. The CDR3 DNA reads as TGTGCCAGCAGTTACGGGCAAAGTAGCTCCTACAATGGGCAGTTCTTC. Translation gives CASSYGQSSSYNGQFF.

This clonotype was detected a few times. V is TRBV7-2 and J is TRBJ1-5; 8 bases match TRBD1. V dropped 5 bases and J dropped 2; count of bases not matched to a gene: 5. The CDR3 extends over 15 amino acids. Germline V gene data show CDR1 as SGHTA and CDR2 as FQGNSA. CDR3 loop: CASSIGQGRNQPQHF. CDR3 DNA sequence: TGTGCCAGCAGCATCGGACAGGGTCGCAATCAGCCCCAGCATTTT.

The genes are TRBV9 and TRBJ2-1, with D perhaps matching TRBD1 or TRBD2 (5 bases each). V was trimmed by 4 bases and J by 0 bases, leaving 11 bases between them. The germline CDR1 and CDR2 sequences are SGDLS and YYNGEE. CDR3 length: 15 amino acids. CDR3 in amino acids: CASSRDPSSYNEQFF. The CDR3 DNA sequence: TGTGCCAGCAGCCGGGACCCGAGCTCCTACAATGAGCAGTTCTTC.

CDR3 DNA: TGTGCCAGCAGTGAACTGGAAGCCAAAAACATTCAGTACTTC. Its protein product is CASSELEAKNIQYF. The chain couples TRBV2 to TRBJ2-4; D not certain. This CDR3 is built from 14 residues. The germline gives CDR1 SNHLY, CDR2 FYNNEI. V shed 2 bases and J shed 0 bases, with 5 bases lying between them.

For this clonotype: A much larger clone lies a single base off, so this may be a read error. This sequence joins TRBV5-1 and TRBJ2-5; D might be TRBD1 (5 bases). The CDR3 totals 13 residues. In germline, CDR1 is SGHRS, CDR2 YFSETQ. V lost 3 bases and J lost 1, with 7 bases in between. CDR3: CASSWGSQETQYF. The CDR3 bases are TGCGCCAGCAGCTGGGGCAGCCAAGAGACCCAGTACTTC.

CDR3: CASSVAAGVQETQYF. The DNA of the CDR3 is TGTGCCAGCAGCGTAGCCGCGGGAGTGCAGGAGACCCAGTACTTC. The gene calls are TRBV9 and TRBJ2-5, with 7 nucleotides matching TRBD2. Germline V gene sequence: CDR1 SGDLS, CDR2 YYNGEE. This CDR3 spans 15 amino acids. After removal of 0 bases from V and 5 bases from J, the junction contained 7 bases not matched to a gene.

This clonotype has a handful of counts. The rearrangement links TRBV20-1 to TRBJ1-4; maybe TRBD1 (6 bases). Germline V gene sequence: CDR1 DFQATT, CDR2 SNEGSKA (reference sequence). Deletions cut 2 bases from V and 7 bases from J, with 8 bases between. There are 12 residues in the CDR3. The CDR3 reads CSARQGSEKLFF. The CDR3 coding sequence is TGCAGTGCTAGACAGGGGAGTGAAAAACTGTTTTTT.

This clonotype was recorded a few times. The chain couples TRBV4-1 to TRBJ1-2, with TRBD1 matching over 7 bases. Germline values: CDR1 MGHRA, CDR2 YSYEKL. CDR3 length: 16 residues. The J segment lost 0 bases and the V segment lost 6 bases, leaving 10 bases of the junction unmatched. This chain's CDR3 is CASRRPGGRANYGYTF. The DNA for the CDR3 is TGCGCCAGCAGGCGTCCAGGGGGAAGAGCTAACTATGGCTACACCTTC.

This rearrangement joins TRBV12-5 to TRBJ2-5; D is unresolved. Germline V gene lookup returns CDR1 LGHNT and CDR2 FRNRAP. The CDR3 runs to 13 residues. V was cut by 5 bases and J by 5 bases, with 12 bases left in between. CDR3 DNA sequence: TGTGCTAGTGGTCCTGCTTATGAGGAGACCCAGTACTTC. Protein: CASGPAYEETQYF.

The chain joins TRBV4-1 to TRBJ1-1; 9 bases fit TRBD1. The germline CDR1 and CDR2 sequences are MGHRA and YSYEKL. Losses at the gene ends were 3 bases for V and 4 bases for J; bases not matched to a gene: 6. The CDR3 length is 15 residues. The CDR3 protein is CASSQAVDRGTEAFF. The CDR3 nucleotides read TGCGCCAGCAGCCAGGCGGTGGACAGGGGCACTGAAGCTTTCTTT.

The chain recombines TRBV4-1 with TRBJ2-5; TRBD2 agrees at 8 bases. CDR1 MGHRA and CDR2 YSYEKL come from the germline V gene. Unmatched junction bases numbered 20, after V lost 0 bases and J lost 11 bases. There are 18 residues in the CDR3. The CDR3 spells CASSQDVTSGLSYNEQYF. For the CDR3, the DNA is TGCGCCAGCAGCCAAGATGTTACTAGCGGACTCTCCTACAATGAGCAGTACTTC.

The chain employs TRBV6-5 and TRBJ1-2, with 9 bases that match TRBD1. The CDR3 contains 13 residues. The germline CDR1 and CDR2 sequences are MNHEY and SVGAGI. CDR3 loop: CVSRDRANYGYTF. CDR3 nucleotide sequence: TGTGTATCCCGGGACAGGGCTAACTATGGCTACACCTTC.

The J gene is TRBJ2-6, the V gene TRBV6-5; D is unresolved. This CDR3 has 14 residues. Germline V gene lookup returns CDR1 MNHEY and CDR2 SVGAGI. Trimming took off 6 bases at V and 0 bases at J, with 6 bases between the two ends. The CDR3 reads CASRIFSGANVLTF. Written as DNA, the CDR3 is TGTGCCAGCAGGATCTTCTCTGGGGCCAACGTCCTGACTTTC.

The V and J genes are TRBV6-2 or TRBV6-3 and TRBJ2-1; tentatively, D is TRBD1 or TRBD2 (5 bases each). The length of the CDR3 is 17 residues. V was shortened by 6 bases and J by 8 bases, with 26 bases between the two germline ends. Per germline, CDR1 MNHEY and CDR2 SVGEGT. This CDR3 is CASSPLKRGSAFDEQFF. CDR3 DNA sequence: TGTGCCAGCAGCCCTCTTAAGAGGGGTAGCGCGTTCGATGAGCAGTTCTTC.

This clonotype was observed a few times. The V gene is TRBV6-1, the J gene TRBJ1-6; no reliable D call. V lost 3 bases and J lost 9, with 6 bases in between. The CDR3 length is 12 residues. Germline V gene sequence: CDR1 MNHNS, CDR2 SASEGT. The CDR3 loop is CASSEDFSPLHF. The CDR3 nucleotides read TGTGCCAGCAGTGAGGATTTTTCACCCCTCCACTTT.

This chain uses TRBV10-3 with TRBJ2-5; D is uncertain. The CDR3 has 13 residues. Trimming took off 6 bases at V and 7 bases at J, with 15 bases between the two ends. CDR1 ENHRY and CDR2 SYGVKD come from the germline V gene. CDR3 in amino acids: CAIRVPMRRTQYF. Here the CDR3 DNA reads TGTGCCATCAGGGTACCAATGCGAAGGACCCAGTACTTC.

The chain is built from TRBV5-1 and TRBJ2-3; 8 bases are shared with TRBD2. Germline V gene data show CDR1 as SGHRS and CDR2 as YFSETQ. CDR3 length: 17 amino acids. With 4 bases clipped from V and 0 bases from J, the junction kept 10 bases outside the gene matches. In DNA form, the CDR3 reads TGCGCCAGCAGCCGAAGACGAGCGGGGGCTAGCACAGATACGCAGTATTTT. Protein product: CASSRRRAGASTDTQYF. Filled out from reference TRBV5-1 and TRBJ2-3, the complete variable domain reads KAGVTQTPRYLIKTRGQQVTLSCSPISGHRSVSWYQQTPGQGLQFLFEYFSETQRNKGNFPGRFSGRQFSNSRSEMNVSTLELGDSALYLCASSRRRAGASTDTQYFGPGTRLTVL.

This rearrangement joins TRBV20-1 to TRBJ2-7, with TRBD1 matching over 8 bases. The CDR3 runs 16 residues. V shed 4 bases and J 4 bases; nucleotides not matched to a gene: 15. Germline lookup yields CDR1 DFQATT and CDR2 SNEGSKA (reference sequence). CDR3 coding DNA: TGCAGTGCTATCGCCCCCGACAGGGGAGTAGGTTACGAGCAGTACTTC. It translates to CSAIAPDRGVGYEQYF.

This clonotype came up a few times. The rearrangement links TRBV6-2 or TRBV6-3 to TRBJ2-3; TRBD2 might be the D (6 bases). Germline CDR1 is MNHEY and CDR2 is SVGEGT. This CDR3 is 17 amino acids long. V lost 6 bases and J 0 bases, leaving 19 bases between the germline ends. The chain's CDR3 is CASSTTYLRESTDTQYF. Here the CDR3 DNA reads TGTGCCAGCAGCACCACCTACCTCCGGGAGAGCACAGATACGCAGTATTTT.

This clonotype was picked up a small number of times. The V and J genes are TRBV25-1 and TRBJ2-6; 8 bases agree with TRBD1. V lost 5 bases, J lost 4 bases, and 4 bases stayed unmatched. CDR1 is MGHDK and CDR2 is SYGVNS in the germline V gene. The CDR3 is made up of 15 amino acids. CDR3 loop: CASSMQGAGANVLTF. For the CDR3, the DNA is TGTGCCAGCAGTATGCAGGGGGCCGGGGCCAACGTCCTGACTTTC.

In this sample, this clonotype turned up once. The CDR3 DNA follows: TGTGCCAGCAGAGTGACTTCCCTCTCCTACGAGCAGTACTTC. The encoded protein is CASRVTSLSYEQYF. The chain has TRBV6-1 and TRBJ2-7; D gene uncertain. V lost 6 bases and J lost 0, with 12 bases in between. The CDR3 length is 14 residues. Per the germline V gene, CDR1 is MNHNS and CDR2 is SASEGT.